Shown below are 20 T cell receptor beta chains from a single sample sequenced in a study of blood T cell repertoires in COVID-19. Profiling relied on immunoSEQ multiplex PCR, and the TCRdb table lists in-frame clones only, not all of them. Among about 77,000 clones listed, 80% were seen once. Sequenced material: peripheral blood. Receptor source: a woman in her 70s with acute or convalescent COVID-19.

The gene calls are TRBV7-2 and TRBJ1-2, with D perhaps matching TRBD1 (6 bases). Germline CDR1 and CDR2: SGHTA and FQGNSA. V was cut by 5 bases and J by 2 bases, with 15 bases left in between. CDR3 length: 15 amino acids. CDR3 nucleotides: TGTGCCAGCAGCCCCCACAGGGTCGGCAACTATGGCTACACCTTC. This codes for CASSPHRVGNYGYTF. The whole variable domain, filled in from reference TRBV7-2 and TRBJ1-2, reads GAGVSQSPSNKVTEKGKDVELRCDPISGHTALYWYRQSLGQGLEFLIYFQGNSAPDKSGLPSDRFSAERTGGSVSTLTIQRTQQEDSAVYLCASSPHRVGNYGYTFGSGTRLTVV.

This rearrangement joins TRBV19 to TRBJ1-2; 12 bases align to TRBD1. Germline lookup yields CDR1 LNHDA and CDR2 SQIVND (reference sequence). The junction had 13 bases not matched to a gene; V was cut back by 5 bases and J by 6 bases. The CDR3 is 17 amino acids. CDR3 DNA sequence: TGTGCCAGTAGTCACCGCCTCGGGACAGGGGGCGGCAATGGCTACACCTTC. Protein sequence: CASSHRLGTGGGNGYTF.

V usage is TRBV7-9 and J usage is TRBJ1-2; D remains unclear. V shed 1 base and J shed 9 bases, with 9 bases lying between them. The CDR3 runs to 12 residues. Germline lookup yields CDR1 SEHNR and CDR2 FQNEAQ (reference sequence). The CDR3 DNA is TGTGCCAGCAGCTTAGAACAGCTGAGCTACACCTTC. Translated: CASSLEQLSYTF.

The chain joins TRBV5-1 to TRBJ2-1; D is possibly TRBD2 (6 bases). Per the germline V gene, CDR1 is SGHRS and CDR2 is YFSETQ. V shed 3 bases and J shed 5 bases, with 15 bases lying between them. The CDR3 consists of 15 residues. This CDR3 reads CASSSGTGEHNEQFF. CDR3 nucleotide sequence: TGCGCCAGCAGCTCTGGGACTGGAGAACACAATGAGCAGTTCTTC.

V usage is TRBV9 and J usage is TRBJ2-6; 7 positions match TRBD1. The CDR3 is 20 residues long. V shed 3 bases, J shed 0 bases, and the junction held 15 bases outside the gene matches. CDR1 is SGDLS, CDR2 YYNGEE, per germline. The CDR3 coding sequence is TGTGCCAGCAGCGAAAAAGGACAGGCAATTGGGCACTCTGGGGCCAACGTCCTGACTTTC. Translating it yields CASSEKGQAIGHSGANVLTF. Together with reference TRBV9 and TRBJ2-6, the CDR3 gives the full variable domain: DSGVTQTPKHLITATGQRVTLRCSPRSGDLSVYWYQQSLDQGLQFLIQYYNGEERAKGNILERFSAQQFPDLHSELNLSSLELGDSALYFCASSEKGQAIGHSGANVLTFGAGSRLTVL.

This chain joins TRBV2 and TRBJ1-5, with 10 bases fitting TRBD1. V dropped 7 bases and J dropped 5; count of bases not matched to a gene: 2. CDR1 and CDR2 (germline): SNHLY, FYNNEI. This CDR3 is 13 amino acids long. The CDR3 nucleotides are TGTGCCAGCAAGACAGGGGGCGATCAGCCCCAGCATTTT. Translating it yields CASKTGGDQPQHF.

By its share, this clone is medium-sized (0.01 to 0.1%). The chain joins TRBV18 to TRBJ2-2; D perhaps matches TRBD2 (5 bases). Germline V CDR1 and CDR2: KGHSH, LQKENI. The CDR3 has 15 amino acids. V was trimmed by 5 bases and J by 0 bases, leaving 10 bases between them. The CDR3 reads CASSASGANTGELFF. CDR3 in DNA: TGTGCCAGCTCAGCCTCCGGGGCGAACACCGGGGAGCTGTTTTTT.

This sequence joins TRBV6-5 and TRBJ1-2, with D maybe TRBD1 (6 bases). V was cut by 4 bases and J by 6 bases, with 9 bases left in between. The germline gives CDR1 MNHEY, CDR2 SVGAGI. The CDR3 has 12 residues. The CDR3: CASSLGGNGYTF. The CDR3 bases are TGTGCCAGCAGTTTAGGGGGAAATGGCTACACCTTC.

This chain uses TRBV19 with TRBJ2-1; 16 nucleotides align to TRBD2. The CDR3 consists of 18 residues. Germline V gives CDR1 LNHDA, CDR2 SQIVND (reference sequence). Unmatched junction bases numbered 7, after V lost 6 bases and J lost 2 bases. CDR3 region: CASRGPGLAGGTYNEQFF. DNA for the CDR3: TGTGCCAGTAGGGGACCGGGACTAGCGGGGGGGACCTACAATGAGCAGTTCTTC.

The genes are TRBV13 and TRBJ2-3, with TRBD2 identical over 13 bases. The CDR3 is 16 residues long. Germline V gene sequence: CDR1 PRHDT, CDR2 FYEKMQ (reference sequence). Trimming cost V 6 bases and J 2 bases; bases outside gene matches: 5. CDR3 in DNA: TGTGCCAGCAGAACCGGACTAGCGGGGGTCACAGATACGCAGTATTTT. This encodes CASRTGLAGVTDTQYF.

V gene TRBV13 combines with J gene TRBJ2-5; no clear D. Trimming left V 5 bases short and J 0 bases short, with 19 bases between. The CDR3 has 17 residues. Germline V gene data show CDR1 as PRHDT and CDR2 as FYEKMQ (reference sequence). CDR3 region: CASSPRSAPLYQETQYF. The CDR3 DNA follows: TGTGCCAGCAGCCCAAGGAGCGCACCCTTGTACCAAGAGACCCAGTACTTC.

This chain joins TRBV29-1 and TRBJ1-1, with no clear D. Germline lookup yields CDR1 SQVTM and CDR2 ANQGSEA. The V gene lost 1 base and the J gene lost 0 bases, with 6 bases spanning the gap. This CDR3 comprises 13 residues. CDR3 coding DNA: TGCAGCGTTGAAGTGGCCCTGAACACTGAAGCTTTCTTT. Translated: CSVEVALNTEAFF.

This rearrangement joins TRBV5-4 to TRBJ2-7; 8 bases line up with TRBD1. Germline V gene sequence: CDR1 SGHNT, CDR2 YYREEE (reference sequence). Germline trimming cut 9 bases from V and 4 bases from J; bases unmatched to any gene: 9. The CDR3 spans 13 residues. The CDR3 DNA follows: TGTGCCACCACGACAGGGGACGGTTACGAGCAGTACTTC. It yields the protein CATTTGDGYEQYF.

CDR3 region: CASSDGSGGATDTQYF. CDR3 in DNA: TGTGCCAGCAGTGACGGGAGCGGGGGGGCCACAGATACGCAGTATTTT. This chain uses TRBV6-4 with TRBJ2-3, with TRBD2 identical over 10 bases. Trimming at V came to 2 bases and at J to 2 bases, leaving 4 bases not matched to a gene. CDR1 is MRHNA and CDR2 is SNTAGT in the germline V gene. This CDR3 is 16 amino acids long.

The CDR3 sequence is CASSEEAARGLGYTF. DNA of the CDR3: TGTGCCAGCAGTGAAGAGGCCGCCAGGGGGCTGGGCTACACCTTC. V is TRBV6-1 and J is TRBJ1-2, with TRBD1 matching over 8 bases. Trimming took 1 base from V and 8 from J; bases not matched to a gene: 9. CDR3 length: 15 residues. From germline, CDR1 is MNHNS and CDR2 SASEGT.

The V gene is TRBV5-8, the J gene TRBJ2-3, with 9 bases identical to TRBD2. Germline V gene sequence: CDR1 SGHTS, CDR2 YDEGEE. V lost 5 bases to trimming and J lost 4 bases; unmatched junction nucleotides: 8. The CDR3 covers 15 residues. For the CDR3, the DNA is TGTGCCAGCAGAACCGGGACTAGCTCGGCAGATACGCAGTATTTT. As protein: CASRTGTSSADTQYF.

This chain joins TRBV4-2 and TRBJ2-7; D may be TRBD1 (5 bases). Germline CDR1 is LGHNA and CDR2 is YNFKEQ. V shed 0 bases and J shed 6 bases, with 15 bases lying between them. CDR3 length: 15 residues. The CDR3 DNA sequence: TGTGCCAGCAGCCAAGATGGCCTAGGGGTCTCCGAGCAGTACTTC. Its protein is CASSQDGLGVSEQYF.

The chain joins TRBV23-1 to TRBJ2-1, with 8 bases lining up with TRBD2. TRBV23-1 has ORF status, its function being uncertain. After removal of 6 bases from V and 9 bases from J, the junction contained 10 bases not matched to a gene. This CDR3 has 14 residues. This CDR3 reads CASRSRGGHGEQFF. CDR3 coding DNA: TGCGCCAGCAGATCCCGGGGGGGCCACGGTGAGCAGTTCTTC.

This clone was recorded many times. The J gene is TRBJ1-3, the V gene TRBV19; unclear D gene. Germline CDR1 reads LNHDA; CDR2 reads SQIVND (reference sequence). V lost 5 bases and J 0 bases, leaving 11 bases between the germline ends. The CDR3 length is 15 residues. Here the CDR3 reads CASSLYSNSGNTIYF. DNA of the CDR3: TGTGCCAGTAGTTTATACAGCAACTCTGGAAACACCATATATTTT.

The J gene is TRBJ2-1, the V gene TRBV19; weak D call: TRBD2 (6 bases). Germline CDR1 reads LNHDA; CDR2 reads SQIVND (reference sequence). The CDR3 is made up of 13 amino acids. V was pared by 3 bases and J by 8 bases, with 11 bases between. This CDR3 is CASSIPGLHEQFF. In nucleotides, the CDR3 is TGTGCCAGTAGTATCCCGGGACTTCATGAGCAGTTCTTC.